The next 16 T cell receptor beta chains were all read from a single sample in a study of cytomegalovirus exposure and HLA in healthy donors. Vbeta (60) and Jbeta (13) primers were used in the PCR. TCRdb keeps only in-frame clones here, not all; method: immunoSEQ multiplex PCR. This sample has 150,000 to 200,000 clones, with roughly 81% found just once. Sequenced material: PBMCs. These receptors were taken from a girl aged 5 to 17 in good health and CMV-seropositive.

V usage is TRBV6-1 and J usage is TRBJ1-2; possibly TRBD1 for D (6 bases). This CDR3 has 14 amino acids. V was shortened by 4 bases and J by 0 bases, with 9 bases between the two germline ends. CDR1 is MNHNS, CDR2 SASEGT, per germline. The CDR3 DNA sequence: TGTGCCAGCAGTGGACAGGTCTCTAACTATGGCTACACCTTC. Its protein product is CASSGQVSNYGYTF.

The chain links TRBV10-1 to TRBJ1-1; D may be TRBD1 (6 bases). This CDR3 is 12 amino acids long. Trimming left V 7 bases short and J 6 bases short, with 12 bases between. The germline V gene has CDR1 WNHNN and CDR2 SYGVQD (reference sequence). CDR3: CASNTGTAEAFF. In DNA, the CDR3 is TGCGCCAGCAATACAGGGACCGCTGAAGCTTTCTTT.

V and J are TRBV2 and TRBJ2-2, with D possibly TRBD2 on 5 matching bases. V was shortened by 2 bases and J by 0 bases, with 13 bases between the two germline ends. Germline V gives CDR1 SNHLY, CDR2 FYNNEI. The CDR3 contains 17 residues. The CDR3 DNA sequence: TGTGCCAGCAGTGAATGGGAAGGACTTGCGAACACCGGGGAGCTGTTTTTT. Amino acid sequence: CASSEWEGLANTGELFF.

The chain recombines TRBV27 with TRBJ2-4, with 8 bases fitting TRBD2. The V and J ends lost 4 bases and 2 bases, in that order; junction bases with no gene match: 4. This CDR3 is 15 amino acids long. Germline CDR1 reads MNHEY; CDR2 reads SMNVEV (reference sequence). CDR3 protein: CASSYKRGPKNIQYF. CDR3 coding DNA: TGTGCCAGCAGTTATAAGCGGGGGCCCAAAAACATTCAGTACTTC.

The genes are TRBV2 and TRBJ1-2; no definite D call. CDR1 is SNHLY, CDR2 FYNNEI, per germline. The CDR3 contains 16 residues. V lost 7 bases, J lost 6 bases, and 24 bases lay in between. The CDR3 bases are TGTGCCAGCACCATCGTTGTGCAGCTGAGGAAGAATGGCTACACCTTC. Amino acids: CASTIVVQLRKNGYTF.

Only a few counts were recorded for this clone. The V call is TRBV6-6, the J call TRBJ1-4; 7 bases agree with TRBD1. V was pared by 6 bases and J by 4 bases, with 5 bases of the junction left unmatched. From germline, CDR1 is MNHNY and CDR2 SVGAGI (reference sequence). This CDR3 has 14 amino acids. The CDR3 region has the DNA TGTGCCAGCAGACCCGGGACAGTTAATGAAAAACTGTTTTTT. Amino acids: CASRPGTVNEKLFF.

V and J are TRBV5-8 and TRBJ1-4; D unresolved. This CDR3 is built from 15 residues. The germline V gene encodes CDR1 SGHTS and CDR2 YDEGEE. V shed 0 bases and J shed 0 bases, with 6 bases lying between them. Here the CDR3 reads CASSLGLATNEKLFF. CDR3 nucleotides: TGTGCCAGCAGCTTGGGACTCGCAACTAATGAAAAACTGTTTTTT.

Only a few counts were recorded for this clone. Written as DNA, the CDR3 is TGTGCCAGCAGCTTGTCCGGACAAGGCAATCAGCCCCAGCATTTT. Translating it yields CASSLSGQGNQPQHF. This chain connects TRBV7-2 to TRBJ1-5; perhaps TRBD1 as D (5 bases). CDR1 SGHTA and CDR2 FQGNSA come from the germline V gene. Trimming took 3 bases from V and 2 from J, leaving 11 bases between them. There are 15 residues in the CDR3.

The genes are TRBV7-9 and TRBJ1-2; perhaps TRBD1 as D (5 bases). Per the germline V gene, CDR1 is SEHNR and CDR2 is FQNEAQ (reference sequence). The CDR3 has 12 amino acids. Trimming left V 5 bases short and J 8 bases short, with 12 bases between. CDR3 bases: TGTGCCAGCAGCAAAGGGGTATACGGCTACACCTTC. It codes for CASSKGVYGYTF. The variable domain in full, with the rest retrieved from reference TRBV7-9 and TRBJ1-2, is DTGVSQNPRHKITKRGQNVTFRCDPISEHNRLYWYRQTLGQGPEFLTYFQNEAQLEKSRLLSDRFSAERPKGSFSTLEIQRTEQGDSAMYLCASSKGVYGYTFGSGTRLTVV.

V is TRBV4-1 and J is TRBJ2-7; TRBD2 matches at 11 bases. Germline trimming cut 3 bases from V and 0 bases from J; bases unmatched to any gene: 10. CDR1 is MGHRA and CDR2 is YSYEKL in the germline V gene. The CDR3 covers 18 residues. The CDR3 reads CASSQFSVAGGSSYEQYF. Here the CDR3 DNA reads TGCGCCAGCAGCCAGTTCTCGGTAGCGGGGGGGAGCTCCTACGAGCAGTACTTC.

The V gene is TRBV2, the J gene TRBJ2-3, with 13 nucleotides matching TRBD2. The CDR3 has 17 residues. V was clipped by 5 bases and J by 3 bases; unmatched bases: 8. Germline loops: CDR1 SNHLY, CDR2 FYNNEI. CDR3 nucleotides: TGTGCCAGCAGTTACAGGACTAGCGGGGGCAAAACAGATACGCAGTATTTT. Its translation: CASSYRTSGGKTDTQYF.

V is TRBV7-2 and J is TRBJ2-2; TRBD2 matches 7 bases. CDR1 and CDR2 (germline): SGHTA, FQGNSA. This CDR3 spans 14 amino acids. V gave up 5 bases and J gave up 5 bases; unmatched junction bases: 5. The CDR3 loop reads CASSLGTNTGELFF. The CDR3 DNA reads TGTGCCAGCAGCCTCGGGACTAATACCGGGGAGCTGTTTTTT.

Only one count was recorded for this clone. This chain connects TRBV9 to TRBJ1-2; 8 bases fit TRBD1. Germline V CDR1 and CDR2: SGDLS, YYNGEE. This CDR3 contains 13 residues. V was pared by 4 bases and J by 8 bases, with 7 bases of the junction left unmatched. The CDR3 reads CASSYRQGFGYTF. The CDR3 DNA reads TGTGCCAGCAGCTATCGACAGGGGTTCGGCTACACCTTC.

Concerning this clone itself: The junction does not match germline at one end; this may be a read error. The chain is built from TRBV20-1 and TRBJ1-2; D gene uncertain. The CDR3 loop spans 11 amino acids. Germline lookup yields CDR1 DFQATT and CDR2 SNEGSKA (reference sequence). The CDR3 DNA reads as TGCAGTGCTTCGGGGATCGATGGCTACGCCTTC. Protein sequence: CSASGIDGYAF.

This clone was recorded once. CDR3 DNA sequence: TGTGCCAGCAGCCGGCCGGGACTAGCGGGGGGACCTTCTGGGGCCAACGTCCTGACTTTC. Its translation is CASSRPGLAGGPSGANVLTF. This chain connects TRBV14 to TRBJ2-6; 15 bases align to TRBD2. CDR1 SGHDN and CDR2 FVKESK come from the germline V gene. The CDR3 sequence is 20 residues long. V lost 4 bases, J lost 1 base, and 8 bases stayed unmatched.

The CDR3 nucleotides are TGTGCCAGTAGTACCACGGGGAAGGCCAACTATGGCTACACCTTC. Its protein product is CASSTTGKANYGYTF. This chain links TRBV19 with TRBJ1-2; D is unclear. The CDR3 is 15 amino acids. Trimming pared 4 bases from V and 2 bases from J, leaving 14 bases between. Germline CDR1 and CDR2: LNHDA and SQIVND (reference sequence).